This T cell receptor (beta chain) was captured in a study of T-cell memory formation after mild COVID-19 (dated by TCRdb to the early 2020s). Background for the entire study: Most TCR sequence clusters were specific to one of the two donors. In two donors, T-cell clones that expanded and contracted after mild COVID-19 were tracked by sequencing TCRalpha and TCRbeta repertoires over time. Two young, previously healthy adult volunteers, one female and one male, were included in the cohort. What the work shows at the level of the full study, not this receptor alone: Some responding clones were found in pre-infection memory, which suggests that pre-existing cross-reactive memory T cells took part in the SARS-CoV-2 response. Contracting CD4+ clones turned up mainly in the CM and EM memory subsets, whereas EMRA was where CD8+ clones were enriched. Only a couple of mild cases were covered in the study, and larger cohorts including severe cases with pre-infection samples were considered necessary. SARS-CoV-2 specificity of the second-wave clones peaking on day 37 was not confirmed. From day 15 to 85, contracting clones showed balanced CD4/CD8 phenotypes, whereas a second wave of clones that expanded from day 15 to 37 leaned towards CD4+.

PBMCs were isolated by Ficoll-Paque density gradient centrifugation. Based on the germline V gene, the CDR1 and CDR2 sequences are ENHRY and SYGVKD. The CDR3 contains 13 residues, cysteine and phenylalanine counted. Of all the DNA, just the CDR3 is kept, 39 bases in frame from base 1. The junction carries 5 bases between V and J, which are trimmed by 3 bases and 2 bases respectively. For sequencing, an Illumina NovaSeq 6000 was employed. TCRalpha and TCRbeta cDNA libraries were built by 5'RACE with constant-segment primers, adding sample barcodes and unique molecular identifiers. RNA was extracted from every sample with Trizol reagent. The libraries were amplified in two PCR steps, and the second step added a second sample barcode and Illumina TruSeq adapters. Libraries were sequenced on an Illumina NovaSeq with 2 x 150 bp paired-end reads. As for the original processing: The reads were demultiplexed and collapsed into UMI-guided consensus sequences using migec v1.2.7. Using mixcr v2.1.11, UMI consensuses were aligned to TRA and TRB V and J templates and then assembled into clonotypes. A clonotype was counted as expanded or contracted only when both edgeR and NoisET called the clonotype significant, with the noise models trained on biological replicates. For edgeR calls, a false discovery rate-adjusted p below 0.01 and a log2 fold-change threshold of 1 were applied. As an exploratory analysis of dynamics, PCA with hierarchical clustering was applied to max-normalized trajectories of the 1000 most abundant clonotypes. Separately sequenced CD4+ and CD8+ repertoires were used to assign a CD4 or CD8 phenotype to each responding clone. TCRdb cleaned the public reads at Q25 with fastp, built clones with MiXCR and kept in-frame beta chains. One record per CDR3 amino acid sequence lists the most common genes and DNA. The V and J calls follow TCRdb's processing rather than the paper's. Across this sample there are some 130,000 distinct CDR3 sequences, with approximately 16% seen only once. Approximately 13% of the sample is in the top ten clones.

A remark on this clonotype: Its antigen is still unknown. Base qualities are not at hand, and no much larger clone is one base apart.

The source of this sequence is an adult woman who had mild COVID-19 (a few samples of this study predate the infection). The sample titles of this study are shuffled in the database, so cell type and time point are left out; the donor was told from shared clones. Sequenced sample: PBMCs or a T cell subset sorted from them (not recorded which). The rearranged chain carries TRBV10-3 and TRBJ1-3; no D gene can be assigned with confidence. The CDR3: CAISEGPGNTIYF. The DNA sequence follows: TGTGCCATCAGTGAAGGGCCTGGAAACACCATATATTTT.